What follows describes a single T cell receptor beta chain. The data stem from a study of control samples from healthy donors and cancer patients. The CDR3 contains 15 residues. V shed 1 base and J shed 3 bases, with 11 bases lying between them. From germline, CDR1 is SGHVS and CDR2 FQNEAQ. Sequencing was performed with immunoSEQ multiplex PCR; in TCRdb, only in-frame clones are kept and a portion is missing. The table records 150,000 to 200,000 clones, 80% to 95% of them present only once. The specimen sequenced was blood. This clonotype was sampled from a woman in her twenties or thirties in good health. The rearrangement joins TRBV7-8 to TRBJ2-3, with D perhaps matching TRBD2 (5 bases). The CDR3 nucleotides read TGTGCCAGCAGCTTAGGAGGACTCTTAACAGATACGCAGTATTTT. Its translation: CASSLGGLLTDTQYF. Combining the CDR3 with reference TRBV7-8 and TRBJ2-3 gives the whole variable domain GAGVSQSPRYKVAKRGQDVALRCDPISGHVSLFWYQQALGQGPEFLTYFQNEAQLDKSGLPSDRFFAERPEGSVSTLKIQRTQQEDSAVYLCASSLGGLLTDTQYFGPGTRLTVL.